This TCR beta chain derives from a study of T cells expressing NK-cell markers. Synthesis of TCR beta cDNA relied on 5'RACE template switching carrying UMIs. No DNA is given; TCRdb re-called the 5' RACE reads and lists each CDR3 protein once. This table holds over 350,000 distinct CDR3 sequences. Germline CDR1 and CDR2: SQVTM and ANQGSEA. The CDR3 is 14 amino acids. The source of this sequence is a woman between 45 and 65 years old in good health. The sequenced sample was blood T cells: a sorted CD56 or NKG2C T cell subset, CD4+ or CD8+ T cells, or bulk PBMC T cells (not recorded which). This chain links TRBV29-1 with TRBJ1-2; the TCRdb call, TRBD1, lacks DNA for checking. CDR3 amino acids: CSVTTGGLNYGYTF.